What follows are 15 T cell receptor beta chains derived from one specimen sequenced in a study of identical twins. In TCRdb, the 5' RACE reads were re-called with MiXCR into one record per CDR3 protein. The data show about 220,000 distinct CDR3 sequences, under 10% seen once. A further study also used this sample, focusing on yellow fever vaccine responses in identical twins.

Sequencing input: memory (CD45RO+) T cells sorted from blood. The receptors were sampled from a woman under 30 in good health.

This clonotype was seen at least ten times. The chain has TRBV29-1 and TRBJ2-3; D is ambiguous. Trimming shortened V by 4 bases and J by 4 bases, and 6 bases separated the two germline ends. The V gene's germline CDR1 is SQVTM and CDR2 ANQGSEA. The length of the CDR3 is 11 residues. CDR3 DNA: TGCAGCGTTGCTGGCGCAGATACGCAGTATTTT. Translation gives CSVAGADTQYF.

CDR3 DNA sequence: TGTGCCATCAGTGACAGGGAAGACTCTGGAAACACCATATATTTT. Amino acid sequence: CAISDREDSGNTIYF. V usage is TRBV10-3 and J usage is TRBJ1-3; possible D gene TRBD1, 5 bases. This CDR3 contains 15 residues. Germline CDR1 is ENHRY and CDR2 is SYGVKD. Trimming shortened V by 3 bases and J by 0 bases, and 9 bases separated the two germline ends.

This clonotype was counted a few times. The chain employs TRBV18 and TRBJ2-7, with D perhaps matching TRBD1 (6 bases). Looked up from germline, CDR1 is KGHSH and CDR2 is LQKENI. This CDR3 region has 17 residues. Trimming left V 3 bases short and J 5 bases short, with 23 bases between. The CDR3 loop reads CASSPNSGVLFPNEQYF. The CDR3 coding sequence is TGTGCCAGCTCACCCAATTCAGGGGTCCTATTCCCTAACGAGCAGTACTTC.

This clonotype showed up just a few times. The rearrangement joins TRBV4-2 to TRBJ2-6, with 8 bases matching TRBD2. The germline V gene has CDR1 LGHNA and CDR2 YNFKEQ. After removal of 4 bases from V and 4 bases from J, the junction contained 6 bases not matched to a gene. The CDR3 totals 16 residues. CDR3 amino acids: CASSPIPSGGANVLTF. In DNA form, the CDR3 reads TGTGCCAGCAGCCCTATTCCTAGCGGGGGGGCCAACGTCCTGACTTTC.

This clonotype was observed at least ten times. The J gene is TRBJ1-5, the V gene TRBV6-2 or TRBV6-3; D unresolved. The CDR3 length is 12 residues. Trimming shortened V by 3 bases and J by 3 bases, and 3 bases separated the two germline ends. Looked up from germline, CDR1 is MNHEY and CDR2 is SVGEGT. CDR3 amino acids: CASSYVNQPQHF. CDR3 sequence (DNA): TGTGCCAGCAGTTATGTCAATCAGCCCCAGCATTTT.

The chain has TRBV7-2 and TRBJ2-7; D not certain. The CDR3 has 14 residues. From germline, CDR1 is SGHTA and CDR2 FQGNSA. Trimming removed 1 base at V and 4 bases at J, with 11 bases between. The CDR3 DNA sequence: TGTGCCAGCAGCTTAGGGCGACGAGGTTACGAGCAGTACTTC. This codes for CASSLGRRGYEQYF.

As to this clonotype: A read error may be the cause here, since a much bigger clone is one base away. This rearrangement joins TRBV6-2 or TRBV6-3 to TRBJ1-6; D gene uncertain. In germline, CDR1 is MNHEY, CDR2 SVGEGT. This CDR3 is built from 14 residues. The CDR3 is CVSSYSGQNSPLHF. The CDR3 DNA reads TGTGTCAGCAGTTACTCTGGGCAGAACTCACCCCTCCACTTT.

This sequence joins TRBV7-8 and TRBJ2-5, with 10 positions matching TRBD1. J lost 6 bases, V lost 3 bases, and 13 bases had no gene match. The CDR3 has 17 residues. Germline loops: CDR1 SGHVS, CDR2 FQNEAQ. The CDR3 loop is CASSFYGTGEGRKTQYF. Here the CDR3 DNA reads TGTGCCAGCAGCTTTTATGGGACAGGGGAGGGTCGAAAGACCCAGTACTTC.

The sample holds many counts of this clonotype. The rearrangement uses TRBV29-1 and TRBJ2-1; TRBD1 matches 9 bases. V was clipped by 4 bases and J by 9 bases; unmatched bases: 4. The CDR3 runs to 12 residues. CDR1 is SQVTM and CDR2 is ANQGSEA in the germline V gene. The CDR3 nucleotides are TGCAGCGTTGGGGGACAGGGAAGTGAGCAGTTCTTC. It translates to CSVGGQGSEQFF.

This chain joins TRBV2 and TRBJ1-1; D might be TRBD1 (6 bases). This CDR3 is built from 15 residues. The V gene's germline CDR1 is SNHLY and CDR2 FYNNEI. V lost 4 bases and J 1 base, leaving 13 bases between the germline ends. CDR3 sequence reads: CASSAQRGKNTEAFF. The CDR3 nucleotides read TGTGCCAGCAGTGCCCAAAGGGGGAAGAACACTGAAGCTTTCTTT.

The chain recombines TRBV4-3 with TRBJ2-1; TRBD1 matches 11 bases. Germline V gives CDR1 LGHNA, CDR2 YSLEER. V was pared by 3 bases and J by 8 bases, with 12 bases of the junction left unmatched. The CDR3 covers 17 residues. Written as DNA, the CDR3 is TGCGCCAGCAGCCAGGACAGGGGGCCGTACAATTTCGATGAGCAGTTCTTC. It encodes CASSQDRGPYNFDEQFF.

This clonotype was counted ten times or more. The rearrangement joins TRBV12-3 or TRBV12-4 to TRBJ1-1; D is unresolved. The V and J ends lost 3 bases and 0 bases respectively, with 5 bases between them. The CDR3 has 13 residues. CDR3 residues: CASSLGMNTEAFF. CDR3 nucleotide sequence: TGTGCCAGCAGTTTGGGCATGAACACTGAAGCTTTCTTT.

This clonotype was seen ten or more times. V gene TRBV5-1 combines with J gene TRBJ2-7; 7 bases are shared with TRBD1. Germline V lookup: CDR1 SGHRS, CDR2 YFSETQ. The V and J ends lost 0 bases and 6 bases, in that order; junction bases with no gene match: 9. This CDR3 spans 15 amino acids. In nucleotides, the CDR3 is TGCGCCAGCAGCTTGGCCGCGACAGGGTCGGGCGAGCAGTACTTC. Residues: CASSLAATGSGEQYF.

This clonotype was found many times. J is TRBJ2-3 and V is TRBV10-3; D unclear. Trimming stripped 10 bases from V and 4 bases from J, with 15 bases between. This CDR3 is built from 13 residues. Germline lookup yields CDR1 ENHRY and CDR2 SYGVKD. DNA for the CDR3: TGTGCCACCTCATACATTGACGCAGATACGCAGTATTTT. Protein sequence: CATSYIDADTQYF.

The chain has TRBV14 and TRBJ1-3; unclear D gene. Trimming pared 0 bases from V and 4 bases from J, leaving 7 bases between. This CDR3 comprises 14 residues. Germline-derived CDR1 and CDR2 are SGHDN and FVKESK. The CDR3 is CASSQDSVGNTIYF. The CDR3 nucleotides read TGTGCCAGCAGCCAAGATTCCGTCGGAAACACCATATATTTT.